This T cell receptor (beta chain) was sequenced for a study of shared clonotypes between healthy human individuals. Profiled with immunoSEQ multiplex PCR; TCRdb holds only in-frame clones, not every one. The sample has more than 500,000 clones, about 96% seen once. The germline V gene encodes CDR1 LNHNV and CDR2 YYDKDF (reference sequence). This CDR3 is built from 15 residues. The germline V and J ends were trimmed by 1 base and 6 bases, with 13 bases remaining between them. Specimen: naive CD4+ T cells sorted from blood. Stated subset: CD45RA+ positively selected. The receptor's source is a woman in her 30s in good health. The V and J genes are TRBV15 and TRBJ2-1; a possible D gene is TRBD2 (6 bases). For the CDR3, the DNA is TGTGCCACCAGCAGAGCCCTTTCCGGGGGCAATGAGCAGTTCTTC. This encodes CATSRALSGGNEQFF. The whole variable domain, filled in from reference TRBV15 and TRBJ2-1, reads DAMVIQNPRYQVTQFGKPVTLSCSQTLNHNVMYWYQQKSSQAPKLLFHYYDKDFNNEADTPDNFQSRRPNTSFCFLDIRSPGLGDTAMYLCATSRALSGGNEQFFGPGTRLTVL.